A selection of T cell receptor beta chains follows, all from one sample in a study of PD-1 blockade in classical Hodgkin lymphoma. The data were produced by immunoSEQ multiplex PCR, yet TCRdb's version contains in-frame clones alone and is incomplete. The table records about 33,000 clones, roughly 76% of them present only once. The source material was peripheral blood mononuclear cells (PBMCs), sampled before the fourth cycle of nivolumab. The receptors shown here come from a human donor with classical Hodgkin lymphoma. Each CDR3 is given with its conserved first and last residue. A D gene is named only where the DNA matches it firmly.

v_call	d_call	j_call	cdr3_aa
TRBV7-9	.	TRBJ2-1	CASSSHFPSEQFF
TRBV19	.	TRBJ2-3	CASSPRAASTDTQYF
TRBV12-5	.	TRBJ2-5	CASGLEEETQYF
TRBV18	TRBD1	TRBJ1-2	CASSPKGDSFPTGGYTF
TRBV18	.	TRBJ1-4	CASSRDANEKLFF
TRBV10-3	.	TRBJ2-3	CAIRGSPGELSTDTQYF
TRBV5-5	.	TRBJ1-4	CASSLSATNEKLFF
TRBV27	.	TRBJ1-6	CASSSDYNSPLHF
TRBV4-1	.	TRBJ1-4	CASSHGQGPDEKLFF
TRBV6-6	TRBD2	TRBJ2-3	CASRSGGVTDTQYF
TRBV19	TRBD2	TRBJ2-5	CASSIVGDVWGGEETQYF
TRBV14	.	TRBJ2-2	CASNDPKGTGELFF
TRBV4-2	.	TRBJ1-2	CASSQEGWGVDYGYTF
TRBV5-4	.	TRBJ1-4	CASSFTVNEKLFF
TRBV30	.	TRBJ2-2	CAWSVPGRTTGELFF
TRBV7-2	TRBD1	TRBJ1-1	CASSLAPGQGAFF
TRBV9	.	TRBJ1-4	CASSREGVTNEKLFF
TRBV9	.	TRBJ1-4	CASSVGGWANEKLFF
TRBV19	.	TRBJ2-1	CASSGGMTYNEQFF
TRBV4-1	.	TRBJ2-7	CASSQEDSSYEQYF
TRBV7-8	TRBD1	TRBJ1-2	CASSLMDPGTGLYGYTF
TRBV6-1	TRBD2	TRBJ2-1	CASTISSGTYNEQFF
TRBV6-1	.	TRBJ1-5	CASSEAPTGQPQHF
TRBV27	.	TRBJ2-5	CASRKPGKETQYF
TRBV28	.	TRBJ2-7	CASSFRTGENEQYF
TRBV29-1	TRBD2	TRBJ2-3	CSVEDSVAGGPYEVDTQYF
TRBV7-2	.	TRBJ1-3	CASSVPGGTIYF
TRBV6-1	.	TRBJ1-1	CASNPGTTEAFF
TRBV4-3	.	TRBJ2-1	CASSQEPSSYNEQFF
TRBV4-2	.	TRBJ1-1	CASSQAGDTEAFF
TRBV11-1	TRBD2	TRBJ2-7	CASSRTLADPSYEQYF
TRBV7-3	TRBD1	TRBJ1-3	CASSPLDRGNTIYF
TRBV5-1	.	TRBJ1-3	CASSLSSGGGNTIYF
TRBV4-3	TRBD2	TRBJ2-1	CASSYVAGGADEQFF
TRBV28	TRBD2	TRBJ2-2	CASTGTSGSISIGELFF
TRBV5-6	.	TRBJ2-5	CASTIAGRKETQYF
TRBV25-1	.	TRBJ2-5	CAVSRGPSQYF
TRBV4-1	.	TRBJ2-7	CASSQAGSYEQYF
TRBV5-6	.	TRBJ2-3	CASSLVGYGADTQYF
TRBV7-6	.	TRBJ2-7	CASSLSGLSEQYF
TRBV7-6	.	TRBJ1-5	CASSPGGRNQPQHF
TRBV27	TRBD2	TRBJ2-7	CASTFQGTSSEQYF
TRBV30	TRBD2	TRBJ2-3	CAWSVTERGGEYF
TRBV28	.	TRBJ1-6	CASSWTGGNSPLHF
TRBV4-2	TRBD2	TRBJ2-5	CASSQGATSGSPFRQTQYF
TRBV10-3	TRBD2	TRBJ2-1	CAISVTGTSGSSYNEQFF
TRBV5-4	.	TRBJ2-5	CASSLPAKETQYF
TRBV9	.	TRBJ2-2	CASSVQAANTGELFF
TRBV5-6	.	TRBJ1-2	CASRLARSEGYTF
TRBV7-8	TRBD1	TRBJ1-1	CASSLADRGQKTEAFF
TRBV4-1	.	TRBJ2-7	CASSQVTSSPEQYF
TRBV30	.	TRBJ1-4	CAWSVLPQPGEKLFF
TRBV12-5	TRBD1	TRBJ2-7	CASGLSSPRQGYSYEQYF
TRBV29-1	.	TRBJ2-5	CSVEDTMDFGETQYF